A selection of T cell receptor beta chains follows, all from one sample in a study of blood T cells in healthy people across ages. MiXCR, applied by TCRdb to the 5' RACE reads, yields one record per CDR3 protein. The sample lists 600,000 or so distinct CDR3 sequences; about 30% were seen once. Sequencing was carried out using blood. The source is a woman older than 75 in good health. CDR3s include the opening cysteine and the closing phenylalanine or tryptophan. A D gene is named only where the DNA matches it firmly. Size tells how often a clone was seen (once, few, many) or the class of an expanded clone, and some rows leave it out.

abundance: .; v_gene: TRBV27; d_gene: .; j_gene: TRBJ2-1; CDR3nt: TGTGCCAGTCGTCAGGAATGCCATGAGCGGTTCTTC; CDR3aa: CASRQECHERFF
abundance: once; v_gene: TRBV20-1; d_gene: TRBD1; j_gene: TRBJ2-7; CDR3nt: TGCAGTGCAATCGGACAGGTCTCCTACGAGCAGTACTTC; CDR3aa: CSAIGQVSYEQYF
abundance: many; v_gene: TRBV20-1; d_gene: .; j_gene: TRBJ1-2; CDR3nt: TGCAGTGCCGACTCTAGGGGACTCTATGGCTACACCTTC; CDR3aa: CSADSRGLYGYTF
abundance: .; v_gene: TRBV7-9; d_gene: TRBD1; j_gene: TRBJ2-1; CDR3nt: TGTGCCAGCAGCTCGGGACAGGGCCCCTACAATGGGCAGTTCTTC; CDR3aa: CASSSGQGPYNGQFF
abundance: .; v_gene: TRBV20-1; d_gene: TRBD1; j_gene: TRBJ1-5; CDR3nt: TGCAGTGCTACCCCAGGACAGGGAGGCTATAGCAATCAGCCCCAGCATTTT; CDR3aa: CSATPGQGGYSNQPQHF
abundance: .; v_gene: TRBV30; d_gene: .; j_gene: TRBJ1-6; CDR3nt: TGTGCCTGGAGTGGCGGGGGTTATAATTCACCCCTCCACTTT; CDR3aa: CAWSGGGYNSPLHF
abundance: .; v_gene: TRBV20-1; d_gene: TRBD2; j_gene: TRBJ2-3; CDR3nt: TGCAGTGCTAGAGATGTGTCTAGCGGGGGGGCCACAGATACGCAGTATTTT; CDR3aa: CSARDVSSGGATDTQYF
abundance: many; v_gene: TRBV7-9; d_gene: .; j_gene: TRBJ2-3; CDR3nt: TGTGCCAGCAGCTCTTATCCGGGGCAATCACATACGCAGTATTTT; CDR3aa: CASSSYPGQSHTQYF
abundance: .; v_gene: TRBV9; d_gene: .; j_gene: TRBJ2-2; CDR3nt: TGTGCCAGCAGCCCGGGACTTGCCACCGGGGAGCTGTTTTTT; CDR3aa: CASSPGLATGELFF
abundance: .; v_gene: TRBV3-1; d_gene: TRBD2; j_gene: TRBJ2-7; CDR3nt: TGTGCCAGCACCCAGCGGGGGGGCGGCGAGCAGTACTTC; CDR3aa: CASTQRGGGEQYF
abundance: many; v_gene: TRBV4-2; d_gene: .; j_gene: TRBJ1-5; CDR3nt: TGTGCCAGCAGCCACCCCGGCAGGGGTCCCCAGCCCCAGCATTTT; CDR3aa: CASSHPGRGPQPQHF
abundance: many; v_gene: TRBV6-5; d_gene: .; j_gene: TRBJ2-3; CDR3nt: TGTGCCAGCAGTCGACGGGCGGGATCAGGCACAGATACGCAGTATTTT; CDR3aa: CASSRRAGSGTDTQYF
abundance: .; v_gene: TRBV28; d_gene: TRBD1; j_gene: TRBJ2-5; CDR3nt: TGTGCCAGCAGTGGGAACCGGGACAGAAAAGAGACCCAGTACTTC; CDR3aa: CASSGNRDRKETQYF
abundance: many; v_gene: TRBV6-2/TRBV6-3; d_gene: TRBD1; j_gene: TRBJ1-2; CDR3nt: TGTGCCAGTGGGGACAGGGATGGCTACACCTTC; CDR3aa: CASGDRDGYTF
abundance: .; v_gene: TRBV29-1; d_gene: TRBD2; j_gene: TRBJ2-2; CDR3nt: TGCAGCGTTGAAGATACGGCCGGCGGGGGCACCGGGGAGCTGTTTTTT; CDR3aa: CSVEDTAGGGTGELFF
abundance: many; v_gene: TRBV7-9; d_gene: TRBD2; j_gene: TRBJ2-5; CDR3nt: TGTGCCAGCAGCTTAGTAGGGACTACAACGCTCCGGGAGACCCAGTACTTC; CDR3aa: CASSLVGTTTLRETQYF
abundance: few; v_gene: TRBV9; d_gene: .; j_gene: TRBJ1-2; CDR3nt: TGTGCCAGCAGCCCACGAATGGGGTCGGGGGGCTATGGCTACACCTTC; CDR3aa: CASSPRMGSGGYGYTF
abundance: .; v_gene: TRBV10-3; d_gene: .; j_gene: TRBJ2-3; CDR3nt: TGTGCCATCAGTGATCCGGAGGGCACAGATACGCAGTATTTT; CDR3aa: CAISDPEGTDTQYF
abundance: .; v_gene: TRBV10-3; d_gene: .; j_gene: TRBJ1-5; CDR3nt: TGTGCCATCAGTACCGGGACCGACAGTCAGCCCCAGCATTTT; CDR3aa: CAISTGTDSQPQHF
abundance: .; v_gene: TRBV27; d_gene: .; j_gene: TRBJ2-7; CDR3nt: TGTGCCTCCCAGTCCCCCTACGAGCAGTACTTC; CDR3aa: CASQSPYEQYF